This is a list of T cell receptor beta chains from one sample in a study of blood T cells in healthy people across ages. TCRdb reprocessed the 5' RACE reads via MiXCR and lists one record per CDR3 protein. Of hundreds of thousands of distinct CDR3 sequences listed, roughly half are singletons. The sequenced sample was blood. The receptors stem from a man in his sixties in good health. Each CDR3 is given with its conserved first and last residue. A D gene is named only where the DNA matches it firmly. Not every row has a clone size; where given, it reads once, few, many or a size class.

d_call	j_call	v_call	clone_size	cdr3_length	cdr3_aa	cdr3_nt
-	TRBJ1-2	TRBV12-3/TRBV12-4	few	15	CASSYITDRRYGYTF	TGTGCCAGCAGTTACATAACGGACAGACGCTATGGCTACACCTTC
-	TRBJ2-7	TRBV6-5	-	13	CASSYGSYYKQYF	TGTGCCAGCAGTTATGGCAGCTACTACAAGCAGTACTTC
-	TRBJ2-1	TRBV7-2	few	14	CASGWGNSYNEQFF	TGTGCCAGCGGGTGGGGGAACTCCTACAATGAGCAGTTCTTC
-	TRBJ2-1	TRBV27	-	17	CANSLWGTTTTYNEQFF	TGTGCCAACAGTTTATGGGGGACAACGACCACCTACAATGAGCAGTTCTTC
-	TRBJ2-7	TRBV5-1	few	12	CASSLRWYEQYF	TGCGCCAGCAGCTTGCGGTGGTACGAGCAGTACTTC
-	TRBJ2-2	TRBV2	-	15	CASSLQGLNTGELFF	TGTGCCAGCAGCCTGCAGGGATTGAACACCGGGGAGCTGTTTTTT
-	TRBJ2-5	TRBV4-3	-	15	CASSQDGGGPETQYF	TGCGCCAGCAGCCAAGATGGGGGGGGCCCGGAGACCCAGTACTTC
-	TRBJ2-7	TRBV27	-	13	CASSFRDGYEQYF	TGTGCCAGCAGTTTCCGGGACGGCTACGAGCAGTACTTC
-	TRBJ1-2	TRBV29-1	-	13	CSVDRGLSYGYTF	TGCAGCGTTGATAGGGGATTGTCGTATGGCTACACCTTC
TRBD2	TRBJ2-5	TRBV11-2	-	16	CASSLTLAGGPQTQYF	TGTGCCAGCAGCTTGACCCTAGCGGGAGGGCCGCAGACCCAGTACTTC
TRBD2	TRBJ2-5	TRBV7-2	-	17	CASSLEVSGSHRETQYF	TGTGCCAGCAGCTTAGAAGTTAGCGGGAGTCATCGGGAGACCCAGTACTTC
-	TRBJ2-2	TRBV6-5	-	14	CASRGFGNTGELFF	TGTGCCAGCAGGGGATTTGGGAACACCGGGGAGCTGTTTTTT
-	TRBJ1-2	TRBV20-1	few	14	CSARQTGGNDGYTF	TGCAGTGCTAGACAGACGGGCGGTAACGATGGCTACACCTTC
-	TRBJ2-5	TRBV9	few	14	CASSVPGVGETQYF	TGTGCCAGCAGCGTACCCGGGGTGGGGGAGACCCAGTACTTC
-	TRBJ2-5	TRBV7-9	-	15	CASSLAMGNQETQYF	TGTGCCAGCAGCTTAGCGATGGGAAACCAAGAGACCCAGTACTTC
-	TRBJ2-1	TRBV4-2	many	13	CASSQRVSDEQFF	TGTGCCAGCAGCCAAAGGGTATCGGATGAGCAGTTCTTC
-	TRBJ2-5	TRBV11-2	-	15	CASSPYGLKGETQYF	TGTGCCAGCAGCCCATACGGCCTAAAGGGTGAGACCCAGTACTTC
-	TRBJ2-1	TRBV7-9	-	14	CVSSPPGPWNEQFF	TGTGTCAGCAGCCCCCCGGGCCCTTGGAATGAGCAGTTCTTC
TRBD1	TRBJ2-3	TRBV20-1	-	14	CSAANRGLTDTQYF	TGCAGTGCTGCAAACAGGGGGCTCACAGATACGCAGTATTTT
-	TRBJ2-7	TRBV18	-	13	CASSRKQGYEQYF	TGTGCCAGCTCACGGAAACAGGGCTACGAGCAGTACTTC
TRBD1	TRBJ1-2	TRBV28	-	13	CASRTQGAGGYTF	TGTGCCAGCAGAACACAGGGGGCGGGAGGCTACACCTTC
-	TRBJ2-5	TRBV12-3/TRBV12-4	once	13	CASSLVVEETQYF	TGTGCCAGCAGTTTAGTTGTGGAAGAGACCCAGTACTTC
TRBD2	TRBJ2-3	TRBV29-1	-	18	CSVEGSSGSIGATDTQYF	TGCAGCGTTGAAGGGTCGAGCGGGAGTATAGGGGCCACAGATACGCAGTATTTT
TRBD1	TRBJ2-1	TRBV7-6	-	16	CASSPTGTGKANEQFF	TGTGCCAGCAGTCCGACCGGGACAGGGAAGGCGAATGAGCAGTTCTTC
TRBD1	TRBJ1-2	TRBV6-1	-	16	CASSDRDRANLYGYTF	TGTGCCAGCAGCGACCGGGACAGGGCCAACCTCTATGGCTACACCTTC
-	TRBJ2-7	TRBV7-9	-	15	CTSTAAGTPTYEQYF	TGTACCAGCACGGCTGCCGGGACACCCACCTACGAGCAGTACTTC
TRBD2	TRBJ2-1	TRBV4-2	-	16	CASSQDGGRAGNEQFF	TGTGCCAGCAGCCAAGATGGCGGGAGGGCCGGGAATGAGCAGTTCTTC